This passage covers 29 T cell receptor beta chains from one sample sequenced in a study of T-cell memory formation after mild COVID-19. One entry per CDR3 protein results from TCRdb running MiXCR on the 5' RACE reads. The table has about 50,000 distinct CDR3 sequences, 10% to 15% seen once; the top ten hold around 25%. Input material: PBMCs or a T cell subset sorted from them (not recorded which). All receptors derive from a young man who had mild COVID-19 (a few samples of this study predate the infection). Cell type and time point are not known.

This clonotype was detected only a few times. V usage is TRBV20-1 and J usage is TRBJ2-1; D perhaps matches TRBD2 (5 bases). V shed 6 bases and J shed 7 bases, with 16 bases lying between them. The germline gives CDR1 DFQATT, CDR2 SNEGSKA (reference sequence). The CDR3 contains 13 residues. The CDR3 DNA reads TGCAGTGCCCGCCGGCCCTCGGGAAATGAGCAGTTCTTC. The encoded protein is CSARRPSGNEQFF.

This clonotype was seen many times. V gene TRBV20-1 combines with J gene TRBJ2-7; a weak D match, TRBD1 (6 bases). Trimming shortened V by 6 bases and J by 1 base, and 10 bases separated the two germline ends. The CDR3 has 12 amino acids. CDR1 is DFQATT and CDR2 is SNEGSKA in the germline V gene (reference sequence). The CDR3 loop reads CSAKQGSYEQYV. The DNA of the CDR3 is TGCAGTGCGAAACAGGGATCCTACGAGCAGTACGTC.

For this clonotype: The junction departs from germline at one end; a sequencing error may be responsible. The chain couples TRBV7-2 to TRBJ2-7, with D perhaps TRBD2 (6 bases). Germline loops: CDR1 SGHTA, CDR2 FQGNSA. This CDR3 is 14 amino acids long. CDR3 nucleotide sequence: TGTGCCAGCAGCTTAGATGGGGGGTCCTCCGAGCAGTACTTC. Translation: CASSLDGGSSEQYF.

This clonotype was recorded many times. J is TRBJ2-5 and V is TRBV12-3 or TRBV12-4, with a possible D match to TRBD2 (6 bases). This CDR3 is built from 12 residues. V was shortened by 7 bases and J by 4 bases, with 10 bases between the two germline ends. Here the CDR3 DNA reads TGTGCCAGCAATCTGGGGGGAGAGACCCAGTACTTC. Translation gives CASNLGGETQYF.

This clonotype was picked up a small number of times. The V gene is TRBV15, the J gene TRBJ2-5; the D is unclear. The ends were cut back, 4 bases at V and 5 bases at J, with 17 bases in the middle. Germline V CDR1 and CDR2: LNHNV, YYDKDF (reference sequence). The CDR3 is made up of 15 amino acids. The CDR3 sequence: CATSTGLGTAETQYF. DNA of the CDR3: TGTGCCACCAGCACTGGGTTGGGAACGGCGGAGACCCAGTACTTC. Full variable domain (outside the CDR3, taken from reference TRBV15 and TRBJ2-5): DAMVIQNPRYQVTQFGKPVTLSCSQTLNHNVMYWYQQKSSQAPKLLFHYYDKDFNNEADTPDNFQSRRPNTSFCFLDIRSPGLGDTAMYLCATSTGLGTAETQYFGPGTRLLVL.

With respect to this clonotype: One end of the junction fails to match germline, which may point to a read error. The V and J genes are TRBV6-2 or TRBV6-3 and TRBJ1-1; D may be TRBD1 (5 bases). CDR1 and CDR2 (germline): MNHEY, SVGEGT. The CDR3 totals 13 residues. CDR3 amino acids: CHPHPPGRDKAFF. DNA of the CDR3: TGCCACCCGCACCCTCCGGGGCGGGATAAAGCTTTCTTT.

This clonotype appeared a few times. This rearrangement joins TRBV7-2 to TRBJ2-1, with D perhaps matching TRBD1 (6 bases). CDR3 length: 11 amino acids. V dropped 11 bases and J dropped 4 bases, with 9 bases sitting between them. The V gene's germline CDR1 is SGHTA and CDR2 FQGNSA. The CDR3 nucleotides are TGTGCCTACAGGGTATACAATGAGCAGTTCTTC. Protein: CAYRVYNEQFF.

The chain combines TRBV7-9 with TRBJ1-5; no reliable D call. Trimming removed 8 bases at V and 3 bases at J, with 17 bases between. Germline lookup yields CDR1 SEHNR and CDR2 FQNEAQ (reference sequence). The length of the CDR3 is 15 residues. The CDR3 loop is CASSPTLPANQPQHF. The CDR3 DNA reads as TGTGCCAGCTCCCCTACACTGCCGGCCAATCAGCCCCAGCATTTT.

This chain uses TRBV5-1 with TRBJ1-1; D possibly corresponds to TRBD1 (6 bases). In germline, CDR1 is SGHRS, CDR2 YFSETQ. This CDR3 has 14 amino acids. The germline V and J ends were trimmed by 4 bases and 4 bases, with 14 bases remaining between them. The DNA of the CDR3 is TGCGCCAGCAGCCCCGTATCAGGGGCCACTGAAGCTTTCTTT. This codes for CASSPVSGATEAFF.

The sample holds many counts of this clonotype. V usage is TRBV7-2 and J usage is TRBJ2-7, with D possibly being TRBD1 or TRBD2 (5 bases each). There are 14 residues in the CDR3. V lost 3 bases to trimming and J lost 9 bases, with 18 bases between them. Per the germline V gene, CDR1 is SGHTA and CDR2 is FQGNSA. In DNA form, the CDR3 reads TGTGCCAGCAGCTTCGAGAGGGGATTTACGATGCAGTACTTC. Amino acid sequence: CASSFERGFTMQYF. The entire variable domain, with the rest obtained from reference TRBV7-2 and TRBJ2-7, is as follows: GAGVSQSPSNKVTEKGKDVELRCDPISGHTALYWYRQSLGQGLEFLIYFQGNSAPDKSGLPSDRFSAERTGGSVSTLTIQRTQQEDSAVYLCASSFERGFTMQYFGPGTRLTVT.

V is TRBV6-6 and J is TRBJ1-4; D is unresolved. Trimming pared 4 bases from V and 4 bases from J, leaving 10 bases between. The CDR3 extends over 14 amino acids. The germline V gene has CDR1 MNHNY and CDR2 SVGAGI (reference sequence). CDR3 amino acids: CASSSGQINEKLFF. In DNA, the CDR3 is TGTGCCAGCAGTTCTGGGCAGATTAATGAAAAACTGTTTTTT.

This clonotype showed up many times. The rearrangement uses TRBV4-1 and TRBJ2-1; TRBD2 matches at 7 bases. The J segment lost 4 bases and the V segment lost 1 base, leaving 7 bases of the junction unmatched. The length of the CDR3 is 16 residues. Germline V gene lookup returns CDR1 MGHRA and CDR2 YSYEKL. This CDR3 reads CASSQVRLAVYNEQFF. The DNA of the CDR3 is TGCGCCAGCAGCCAAGTTAGGCTAGCGGTTTACAATGAGCAGTTCTTC.

This sequence joins TRBV3-1 and TRBJ2-1; 10 bases are a match to TRBD2. V was pared by 3 bases and J by 8 bases, with 16 bases of the junction left unmatched. The CDR3 runs to 18 residues. Germline lookup yields CDR1 LGHDT and CDR2 YNNKEL (reference sequence). The CDR3 protein is CASSQVTSGWTRVDEQFF. Written as DNA, the CDR3 is TGTGCCAGCAGCCAGGTGACTAGCGGGTGGACTCGGGTCGATGAGCAGTTCTTC.

The rearrangement links TRBV21-1 to TRBJ2-2; the table names TRBD1, a call not compared with the DNA. TRBV21-1 counts as a pseudogene. This CDR3 has 15 amino acids. The CDR3 bases are TGTGCCAAGGGACAGGGGGAGCGCCGAACCGGGGAGCTGTTTTTT. Its protein product is CAKGQGERRTGELFF.

The rearrangement uses TRBV5-1 and TRBJ2-7; TRBD1 matches 9 bases. J gave up 3 bases and V 0 bases, and 7 bases lay outside the gene matches. This CDR3 has 16 amino acids. Germline CDR1 SGHRS, CDR2 YFSETQ. CDR3 residues: CASSLGPPGQGYEQYF. The CDR3 DNA sequence: TGCGCCAGCAGCTTGGGACCCCCGGGACAGGGCTACGAGCAGTACTTC.

There are many counts of this clonotype. The rearrangement joins TRBV2 to TRBJ2-4, with D possibly being TRBD1 or TRBD2 (7 bases each). Germline CDR1 SNHLY, CDR2 FYNNEI. The CDR3 is 14 amino acids. V dropped 6 bases and J dropped 8 bases, with 17 bases sitting between them. The chain's CDR3 is CASSTRGGRDIQYF. The CDR3 DNA follows: TGTGCCAGCAGCACCAGGGGGGGCAGGGACATTCAGTACTTC.

This clonotype has a handful of counts. V gene TRBV5-4 combines with J gene TRBJ2-1; TRBD2 is a possible D gene (5 bases). V was trimmed by 3 bases and J by 2 bases, leaving 12 bases between them. The CDR3 extends over 15 amino acids. From germline, CDR1 is SGHNT and CDR2 YYREEE (reference sequence). DNA for the CDR3: TGTGCCAGCAGCTGGAGAGGGCGGGCCTACAATGAGCAGTTCTTC. Encoded protein: CASSWRGRAYNEQFF.

V gene TRBV7-9 combines with J gene TRBJ2-3, with TRBD1 matching over 8 bases. Trimming cost V 3 bases and J 6 bases; bases outside gene matches: 5. The CDR3 extends over 14 amino acids. Germline V CDR1 and CDR2: SEHNR, FQNEAQ (reference sequence). CDR3 residues: CASSLQGAGDTQYF. The DNA of the CDR3 is TGTGCCAGCAGCTTGCAGGGGGCGGGGGATACGCAGTATTTT. Full variable domain (rest looked up from reference TRBV7-9 and TRBJ2-3): DTGVSQNPRHKITKRGQNVTFRCDPISEHNRLYWYRQTLGQGPEFLTYFQNEAQLEKSRLLSDRFSAERPKGSFSTLEIQRTEQGDSAMYLCASSLQGAGDTQYFGPGTRLTVL.

This clonotype has more than one count but fewer than ten. This chain links TRBV5-1 with TRBJ1-6; a possible D gene is TRBD1 (6 bases). Deletions cut 0 bases from V and 10 bases from J, with 11 bases between. Germline CDR1 SGHRS, CDR2 YFSETQ. This CDR3 contains 14 residues. This CDR3 is CASSLDRVQSPLHF. The CDR3 DNA sequence: TGCGCCAGCAGCTTGGACAGGGTGCAATCACCCCTCCACTTT.

This clonotype has just a few counts. The chain joins TRBV20-1 to TRBJ1-5, with D possibly TRBD1 on 5 matching bases. Germline lookup yields CDR1 DFQATT and CDR2 SNEGSKA (reference sequence). The CDR3 runs to 12 residues. V was shortened by 6 bases and J by 12 bases, with 18 bases between the two germline ends. CDR3 residues: CSARGQNPSQHF. Here the CDR3 DNA reads TGCAGTGCCCGCGGACAAAATCCCAGCCAGCATTTT.

The chain joins TRBV7-2 to TRBJ2-7; D unresolved. V dropped 2 bases and J dropped 2 bases, with 7 bases sitting between them. Per germline, CDR1 SGHTA and CDR2 FQGNSA. The CDR3 sequence is 13 residues long. Written as DNA, the CDR3 is TGTGCCAGCAGCTTACGCAGACCCTACGAGCAGTACTTC. As protein: CASSLRRPYEQYF.

Regarding this clonotype: Since a much larger clone is just one base distant, this may be a read error. The CDR3 coding sequence is TGTTCCAGCAGTCCGTCCGACGAGCAGTACTTC. Translation gives CSSSPSDEQYF. The V and J genes are TRBV6-6 and TRBJ2-7, with D uncertain. There are 11 residues in the CDR3. Germline assignment: CDR1 MNHNY and CDR2 SVGAGI (reference sequence).

This clonotype was observed at least ten times. The chain uses TRBV20-1 and TRBJ2-1; the match to TRBD2 covers 8 bases. Germline V gene data show CDR1 as DFQATT and CDR2 as SNEGSKA (reference sequence). The CDR3 has 16 amino acids. V lost 0 bases and J lost 3; bases outside the gene matches: 7. The CDR3: CSAREVGGGYYNEQFF. CDR3 nucleotide sequence: TGCAGTGCTAGAGAAGTTGGCGGGGGGTACTACAATGAGCAGTTCTTC.

The V call is TRBV9, the J call TRBJ1-2; weak D call: TRBD1 (6 bases). Trimming left V 4 bases short and J 5 bases short, with 15 bases between. Germline V gene lookup returns CDR1 SGDLS and CDR2 YYNGEE. The length of the CDR3 is 14 residues. DNA of the CDR3: TGTGCCAGCAGCCTCCGGGGGGGCGGGTATGGCTACACCTTC. Protein sequence: CASSLRGGGYGYTF. The full variable domain, with the rest looked up from reference TRBV9 and TRBJ1-2, is DSGVTQTPKHLITATGQRVTLRCSPRSGDLSVYWYQQSLDQGLQFLIQYYNGEERAKGNILERFSAQQFPDLHSELNLSSLELGDSALYFCASSLRGGGYGYTFGSGTRLTVV.

The chain employs TRBV6-2 or TRBV6-3 and TRBJ2-7, with TRBD2 as a possible D gene (5 bases). The CDR3 is 14 residues long. The V and J ends lost 10 bases and 1 base respectively, with 17 bases between them. CDR1 is MNHEY and CDR2 is SVGEGT in the germline V gene. The CDR3 loop is CATGKRVASYEQYV. Here the CDR3 DNA reads TGTGCCACCGGCAAGAGGGTGGCTTCCTACGAGCAGTACGTC.

This sequence joins TRBV4-3 and TRBJ2-7; D is unresolved. The ends were cut back, 4 bases at V and 1 base at J, with 11 bases in the middle. CDR1 is LGHNA, CDR2 YSLEER, per germline. This CDR3 comprises 14 residues. Written as DNA, the CDR3 is TGCGCCAGCAGCCGGGAACTCGCTTCCTACGAGCAGTACGTC. This encodes CASSRELASYEQYV.

The genes are TRBV4-3 and TRBJ2-3, with D possibly being TRBD1 (5 bases). V lost 2 bases and J lost 8, with 17 bases in between. The CDR3 extends over 15 amino acids. Germline CDR1 is LGHNA and CDR2 is YSLEER. The CDR3 sequence is CASSQRPAQAGTQYF. The CDR3 coding sequence is TGCGCCAGCAGCCAACGCCCGGCACAGGCTGGTACGCAGTATTTT.

The sample holds many counts of this clonotype. The chain employs TRBV12-3 or TRBV12-4 and TRBJ1-4; D gene ambiguous. Trimming removed 4 bases at V and 8 bases at J, with 17 bases between. The CDR3 contains 15 residues. The CDR3 here is CASSSLHRKREKLFF. The DNA for the CDR3 is TGTGCCAGCAGTTCCCTTCACAGAAAGAGGGAAAAACTGTTTTTT.

V usage is TRBV12-3 or TRBV12-4 and J usage is TRBJ1-2; TRBD1 matches 7 bases. The CDR3 loop spans 13 amino acids. Germline trimming cut 6 bases from V and 3 bases from J; bases unmatched to any gene: 4. This CDR3 reads CASSPGTDYGYTF. CDR3 DNA sequence: TGTGCCAGCAGCCCCGGGACAGACTATGGCTACACCTTC.